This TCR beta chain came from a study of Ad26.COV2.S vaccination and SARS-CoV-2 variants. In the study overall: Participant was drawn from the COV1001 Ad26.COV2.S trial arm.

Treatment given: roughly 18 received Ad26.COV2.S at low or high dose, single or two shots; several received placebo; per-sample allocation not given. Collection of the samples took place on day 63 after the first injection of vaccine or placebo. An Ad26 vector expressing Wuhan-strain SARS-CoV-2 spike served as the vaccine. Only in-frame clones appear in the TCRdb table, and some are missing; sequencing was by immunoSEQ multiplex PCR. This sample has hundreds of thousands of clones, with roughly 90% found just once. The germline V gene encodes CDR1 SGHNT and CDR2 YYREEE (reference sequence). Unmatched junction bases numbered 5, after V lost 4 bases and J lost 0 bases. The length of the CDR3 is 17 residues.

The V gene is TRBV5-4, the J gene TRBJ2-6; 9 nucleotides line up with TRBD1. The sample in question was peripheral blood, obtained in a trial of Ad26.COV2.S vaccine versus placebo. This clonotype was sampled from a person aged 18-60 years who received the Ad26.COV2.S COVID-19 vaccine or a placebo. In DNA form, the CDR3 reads TGTGCCAGCAGCCAGCGACAGGGGGTCTCTGGGGCCAACGTCCTGACTTTC. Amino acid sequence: CASSQRQGVSGANVLTF.